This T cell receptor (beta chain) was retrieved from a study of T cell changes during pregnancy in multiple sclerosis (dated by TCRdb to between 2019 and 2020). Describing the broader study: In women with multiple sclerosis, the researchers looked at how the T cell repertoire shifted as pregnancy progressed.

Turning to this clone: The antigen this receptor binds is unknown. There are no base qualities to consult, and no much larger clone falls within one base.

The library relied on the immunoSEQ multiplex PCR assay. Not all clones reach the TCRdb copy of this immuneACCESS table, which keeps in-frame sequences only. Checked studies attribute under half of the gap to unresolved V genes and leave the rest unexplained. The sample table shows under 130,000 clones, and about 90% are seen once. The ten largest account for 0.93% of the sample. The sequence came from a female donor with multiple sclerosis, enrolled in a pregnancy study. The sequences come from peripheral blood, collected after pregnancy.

The DNA reads TGCGCCAGCAGCTCCGGGACAGACAACACTGAAGCTTTCTTT. Its protein is CASSSGTDNTEAFF. This chain is built from TRBV5-1 and TRBJ1-1; 7 bases in the middle match TRBD1. Unmatched junction bases come to 4, with V trimmed by 3 bases and J by 2 bases. The germline V gene supplies CDR1 SGHRS and CDR2 YFSETQ. Including the terminal cysteine and phenylalanine, the CDR3 comprises 14 residues. Solely the CDR3 DNA is kept, with 42 bases framed from the first base.